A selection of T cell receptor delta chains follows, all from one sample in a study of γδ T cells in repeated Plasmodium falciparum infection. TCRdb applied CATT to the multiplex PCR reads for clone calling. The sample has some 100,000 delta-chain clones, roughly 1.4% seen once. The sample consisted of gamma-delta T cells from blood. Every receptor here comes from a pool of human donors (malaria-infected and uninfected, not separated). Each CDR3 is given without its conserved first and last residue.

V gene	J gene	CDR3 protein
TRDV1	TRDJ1	ALGPRVPTMGTRPKYTDKLI
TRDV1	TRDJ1	SLGKREPYWGINTDKLI
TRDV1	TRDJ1	ALGERKWPFTYWGPAAPDKLI
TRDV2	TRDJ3	ACDTSQPSTGDTSWDTRQMF
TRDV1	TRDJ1	ALGEPNQTPILGDTGTLLKVHKLI
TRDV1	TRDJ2	ALGEWGCGRTAQLF
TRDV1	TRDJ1	ALGELKDWGSTHHTDKLI
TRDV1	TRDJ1	ATSPRTLYTDKLI
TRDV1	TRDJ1	ALGLTRRNNWGIRYTDKLI
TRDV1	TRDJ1	ALGEPLRESDKLI
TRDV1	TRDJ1	ALAPEFDYVYWGTDKLI
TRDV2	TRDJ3	ACDTPQGTGGYLQWDTRQMF
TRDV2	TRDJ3	ACDIAAGSWDTRQMF
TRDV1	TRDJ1	ALGGPDSGGYEHTDKLI
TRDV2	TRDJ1	ACDTLGDTSTDKLI
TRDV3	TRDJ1	AFKGPPFEVGKLI
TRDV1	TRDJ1	ALGEPDPRPSTGGPHSPYTDKLI
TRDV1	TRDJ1	ALGDYLASHTDKLI
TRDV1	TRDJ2	ALGEPILGDTAQLF
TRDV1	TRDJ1	ALGELGSYEDTGTDKLI
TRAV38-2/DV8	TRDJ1	AYRSASIGGAWYTDKLI
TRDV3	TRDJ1	AFRASVGRRGDTPIRTDKLI
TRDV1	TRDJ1	ALGERVLPWGISRTDKLI
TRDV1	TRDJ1	ALLSSVTGGYTDKLI
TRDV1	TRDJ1	ALGEHGTQYTDKLI
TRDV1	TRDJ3	ALEPSLGGTSWDTRQMF
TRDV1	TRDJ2	ALGEGKNHQAAMGEDLTAQLF
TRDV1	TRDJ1	ALGDPSYWYWGTADKLI
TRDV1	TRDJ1	ALGVPTALVPTDKLI
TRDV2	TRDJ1	ACDPRAPYGGKEPPRTDKLI
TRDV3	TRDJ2	AAPLTAQLF
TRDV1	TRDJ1	ALGDQGTDKLI
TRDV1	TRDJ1	ALGELLGDMYTDKLI
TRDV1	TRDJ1	ALGERFLLPDRTGGYGADKLI
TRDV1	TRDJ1	SGRRSRLGDTDDKLI
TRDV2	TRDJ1	ACDTGPTGISTEGDKLI
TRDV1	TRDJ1	ALGARHDRGYTDKLI
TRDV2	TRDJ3	ACDFGYWDTRQMF